The subject of this entry is one T cell receptor beta chain. What it binds is unknown. CDR3 length: 15 residues. Germline V gene sequence: CDR1 MGHRA, CDR2 YSYEKL. The V end lost 0 bases, the J end lost 7 bases, and 15 bases lay between the germline ends. In contrast to the negatively isolated CD8+ and CD4+ T cells, TEMRA cells were FACS-enriched. The sample originates from a study of CD8 T cells in Susac syndrome. Study observations and caveats: It was acknowledged in the study that its TCR sequencing and HLA analysis involved a relatively small number of individuals.

When the RNA was reverse transcribed, random hexamers were used with an input of about 0.5 to 1 ug. Amplification of TCR beta CDR3 was carried out by immunoSEQ multiplex PCR, which covered 54 Vbeta and 13 Jbeta segments. TCRdb re-derived calls from the immunoSEQ multiplex PCR reads in MiXCR, one entry per CDR3 protein. The repertoire holds approximately 200,000 distinct CDR3 sequences, with about 94% as singletons. This clonotype originated in a human donor with multiple sclerosis. The chain couples TRBV4-1 to TRBJ1-2; the D gene is possibly TRBD1 (6 bases). The sequenced sample consisted of CD8+ T cells from PBMCs. The CDR3 spells CASSQDQQGIGGYTF. The CDR3 bases are TGCGCCAGCAGCCAAGATCAGCAGGGGATAGGTGGCTACACCTTC.